This TCR gamma chain came from a study of human gamma delta and Vdelta1 T cells. Study-wide points: Acute myeloid leukemia was reportedly broadly targeted by polyclonal Delta One T cells.

TCRdb used CATT to re-call clones from the PCR reads. Found here are about 3,900 gamma-chain clones, approximately 16% of them singletons; the top ten hold approximately 7%. This clone was counted a few times. Its antigen is currently unknown. This sample also contains other DNA sequences that code for the same CDR3. CDR3 length: 14 amino acids. Germline values: CDR1 EGSTGY, CDR2 YDSYTSSV. V lost 0 bases and J lost 4; bases outside the gene matches: 6. The clonotype comes from a human donor in good health. The chain recombines TRGV4 with TRGJ1 or TRGJ2. The source material was Vdelta1 gamma-delta T cells from blood grown in culture (DOT cells). The CDR3 sequence: CATWDGPGYYKKLF. The DNA for the CDR3 is TGTGCCACCTGGGATGGGCCAGGGTATTATAAGAAACTCTTT.